The T cell receptor beta chain described here comes from a study of T cells in Graves' hyperthyroidism and ophthalmopathy. CDR1 and CDR2 from the germline V gene are SGHRS and YFSETQ. The length of the CDR3 is 17 residues. Trimming removed 4 bases from V and 6 bases from J; junction bases left unmatched: 12. Using RNA transcripts as the source, TCR beta CDR3 regions were amplified. When the TCR CDR3 underwent first-round RT-PCR, the HTBI primer set was used. TCRdb independently ran MiXCR on the multiplex PCR reads; one entry per CDR3 protein. Of more than 500,000 distinct CDR3 sequences in the sample, less than 15% are singletons; the top ten hold approximately 15%. The diagnostic basis comprised clinical symptoms, serum thyroxine and TRAb, thyroid ultrasound and orbital computed tomography. PBMCs stemmed from about 9.7 ml fresh peripheral blood.

This chain connects TRBV5-1 to TRBJ2-7; 14 bases match TRBD2. This TCR came from a woman in her 40s with Graves' hyperthyroidism. The sequencing input was blood. The CDR3 protein is CASSTGQGTSGSGEQYF. CDR3 DNA sequence: TGCGCCAGCAGCACCGGACAGGGGACTAGCGGGAGCGGCGAGCAGTACTTC.